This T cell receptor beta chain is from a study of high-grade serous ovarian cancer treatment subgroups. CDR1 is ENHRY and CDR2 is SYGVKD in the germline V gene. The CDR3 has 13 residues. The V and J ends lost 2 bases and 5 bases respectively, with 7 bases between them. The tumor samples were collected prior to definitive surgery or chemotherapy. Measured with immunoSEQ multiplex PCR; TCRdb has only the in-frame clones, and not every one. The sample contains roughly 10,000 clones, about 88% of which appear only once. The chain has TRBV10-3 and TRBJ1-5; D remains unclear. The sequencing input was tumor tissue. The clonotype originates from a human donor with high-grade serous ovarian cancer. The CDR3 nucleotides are TGTGCCATCAGTGAGAGGGCAGATCAGCCCCAGCATTTT. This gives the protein CAISERADQPQHF.